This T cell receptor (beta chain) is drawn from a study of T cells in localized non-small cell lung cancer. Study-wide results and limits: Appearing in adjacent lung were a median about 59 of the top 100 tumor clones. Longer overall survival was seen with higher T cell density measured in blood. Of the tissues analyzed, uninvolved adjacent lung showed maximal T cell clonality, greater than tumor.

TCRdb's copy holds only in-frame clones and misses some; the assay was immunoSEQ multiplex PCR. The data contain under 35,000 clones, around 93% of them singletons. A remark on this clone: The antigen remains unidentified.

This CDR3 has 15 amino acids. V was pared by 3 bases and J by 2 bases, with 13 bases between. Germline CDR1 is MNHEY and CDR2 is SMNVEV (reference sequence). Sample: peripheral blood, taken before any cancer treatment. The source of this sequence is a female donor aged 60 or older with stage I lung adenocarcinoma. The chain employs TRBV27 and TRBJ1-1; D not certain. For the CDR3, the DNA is TGTGCCAGCAGTTTGGACTGGACCTACAACACTGAAGCTTTCTTT. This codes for CASSLDWTYNTEAFF.